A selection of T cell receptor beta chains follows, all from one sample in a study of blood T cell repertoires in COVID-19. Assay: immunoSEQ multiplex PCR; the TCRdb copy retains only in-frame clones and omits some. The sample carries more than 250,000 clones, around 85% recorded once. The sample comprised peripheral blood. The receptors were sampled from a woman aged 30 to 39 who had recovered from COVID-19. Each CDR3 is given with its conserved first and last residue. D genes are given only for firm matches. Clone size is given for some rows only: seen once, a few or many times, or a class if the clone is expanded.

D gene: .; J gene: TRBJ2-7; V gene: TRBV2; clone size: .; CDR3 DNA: TGTGCCAGCAGTGAATCATGGCAGGGGCTCTACGAGCAGTACTTC; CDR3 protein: CASSESWQGLYEQYF
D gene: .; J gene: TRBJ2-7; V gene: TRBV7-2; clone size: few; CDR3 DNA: TGTGCCAGCAGCGTTTCTAGTAGCCCGGCTACCTACGAGCAGTACTTC; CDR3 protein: CASSVSSSPATYEQYF
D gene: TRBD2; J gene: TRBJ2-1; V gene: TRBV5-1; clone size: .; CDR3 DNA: TGCGCCAGCAGCAGAAGCGGCCGGACTAGCGGCTACAATGAGCAGTTCTTC; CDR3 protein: CASSRSGRTSGYNEQFF
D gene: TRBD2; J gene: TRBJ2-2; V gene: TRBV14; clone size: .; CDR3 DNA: TGTGCCAGCAGCCAAGGATCCCCCGGGGGGACCGGGGAGCTGTTTTTT; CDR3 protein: CASSQGSPGGTGELFF
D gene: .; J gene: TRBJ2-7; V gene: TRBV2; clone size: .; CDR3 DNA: TGTGCCAGCAGTTCTAGCGACGAGCAGTACTTC; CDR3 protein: CASSSSDEQYF
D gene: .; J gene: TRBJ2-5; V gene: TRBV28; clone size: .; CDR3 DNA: TGTGCCAGCAGTTTAAGGGGGTCGCGAGAGACCCAGTACTTC; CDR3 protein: CASSLRGSRETQYF
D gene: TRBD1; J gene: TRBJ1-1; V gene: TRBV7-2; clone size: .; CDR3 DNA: TGTGCCAGCAGCGTACCGGGACAGGCCTTACCCTTGAACACTGAAGCTTTCTTT; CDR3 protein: CASSVPGQALPLNTEAFF
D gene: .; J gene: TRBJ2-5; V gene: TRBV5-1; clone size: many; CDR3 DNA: TGCGCCAGCAGCTTGTATAGGGAGAAGACCCAGTACTTC; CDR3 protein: CASSLYREKTQYF
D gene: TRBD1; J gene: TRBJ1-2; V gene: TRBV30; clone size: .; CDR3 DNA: TGTGCCTGGACCCGGGACAGGGACTATGGCTACACCTTC; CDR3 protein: CAWTRDRDYGYTF
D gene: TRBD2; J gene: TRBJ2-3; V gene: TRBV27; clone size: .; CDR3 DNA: TGTGCCAGCAAGGGCCCAGGAAGCTCGACGGGAGGGCCCCCAGATACGCAGTATTTT; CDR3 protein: CASKGPGSSTGGPPDTQYF
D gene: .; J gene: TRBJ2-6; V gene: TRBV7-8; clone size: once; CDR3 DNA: TGTGCCAGCAGCTTAAGCCCGACCCCGCCAGGGGTAGACTCTGGGGCCAACGTCCTGACTTTC; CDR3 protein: CASSLSPTPPGVDSGANVLTF
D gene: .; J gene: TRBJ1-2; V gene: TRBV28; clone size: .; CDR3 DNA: TGTGCCAGCAGTTGGACAGAAACCTTTAACTATGGCTACACCTTC; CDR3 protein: CASSWTETFNYGYTF
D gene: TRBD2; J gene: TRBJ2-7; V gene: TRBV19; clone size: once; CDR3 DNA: TGTGCCAGCACCAAGTTCCACAGCCCGGGACAGACTAGCGGGAGGTACGAGCAGTACTTC; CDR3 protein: CASTKFHSPGQTSGRYEQYF
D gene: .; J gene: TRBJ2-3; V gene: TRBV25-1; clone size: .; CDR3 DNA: TGTGCCAGCGGGAGTGGCACAGATACGCAGTATTTT; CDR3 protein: CASGSGTDTQYF
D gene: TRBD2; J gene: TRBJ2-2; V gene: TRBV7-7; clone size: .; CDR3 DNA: TGTGCTAGCAGCTTATTTGCGGGAGCGGTCACCGGGGAGCTGTTTTTT; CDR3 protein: CASSLFAGAVTGELFF
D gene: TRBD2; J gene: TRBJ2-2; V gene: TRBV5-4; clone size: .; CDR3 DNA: TGTGCCAGCAGCTTGGTCGGGCCTAGCGGGGGGTTGAACACCGGGGAGCTGTTTTTT; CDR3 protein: CASSLVGPSGGLNTGELFF
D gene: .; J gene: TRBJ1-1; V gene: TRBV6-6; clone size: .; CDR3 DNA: TGTGCCAGCAGGACAGGTTCTAACACTGAAGCTTTCTTT; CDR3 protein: CASRTGSNTEAFF
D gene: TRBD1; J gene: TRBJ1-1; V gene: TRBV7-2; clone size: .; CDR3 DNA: TGTGCCAGCGGGACAGGGAACACTGAAGCTTTCTTT; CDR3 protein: CASGTGNTEAFF
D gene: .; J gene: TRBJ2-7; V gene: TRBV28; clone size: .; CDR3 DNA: TGTGCCAGCAGAACAGGTATATCTTACGAGCAGTACTTC; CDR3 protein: CASRTGISYEQYF
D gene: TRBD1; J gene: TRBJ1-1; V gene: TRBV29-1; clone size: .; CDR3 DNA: TGCAGCGGGGGAAGGGGACAGGGAGCTGAAGCTTTCTTT; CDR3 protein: CSGGRGQGAEAFF
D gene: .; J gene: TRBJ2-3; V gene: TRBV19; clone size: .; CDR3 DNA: TGTGCCAGTAGTCCCCCGGGGATAATCACAGATACGCAGTATTTT; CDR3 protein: CASSPPGIITDTQYF
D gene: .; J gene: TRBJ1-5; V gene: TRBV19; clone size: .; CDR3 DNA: TGTGCCATTGACACCTTCCCAGGGCAGCCCCAGCATTTT; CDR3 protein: CAIDTFPGQPQHF
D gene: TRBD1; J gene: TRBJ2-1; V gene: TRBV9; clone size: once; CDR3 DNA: TGTGCCAGCAGCGCCGGGACAGGGGTGAACAATGAGCAGTTCTTC; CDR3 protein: CASSAGTGVNNEQFF
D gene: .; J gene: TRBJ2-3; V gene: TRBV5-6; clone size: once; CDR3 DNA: TGTGCCAGCAGCTTGGAGGGGGGGCCTACAGATACGCAGTATTTT; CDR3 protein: CASSLEGGPTDTQYF
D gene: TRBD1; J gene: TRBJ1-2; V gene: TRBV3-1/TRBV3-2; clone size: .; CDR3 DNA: TGTGCCAGCAGGAAGCCGGGACAGAGCTATGGCTACACCTTC; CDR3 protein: CASRKPGQSYGYTF
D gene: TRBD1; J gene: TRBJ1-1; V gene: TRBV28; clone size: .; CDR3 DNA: TGTGCCAGCAGAACAGGGGGCGGGGGAGCTTTCTTT; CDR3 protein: CASRTGGGGAFF
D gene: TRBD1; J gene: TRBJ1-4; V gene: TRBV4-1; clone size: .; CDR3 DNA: TGCGCCAGCAGCCAAGAGACAGGGGGCGTGAGTGAAAAACTGTTTTTT; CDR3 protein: CASSQETGGVSEKLFF
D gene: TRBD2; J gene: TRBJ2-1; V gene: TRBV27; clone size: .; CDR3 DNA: TGTGCCAGCAGAATAGCGGGAGGATACAATGAGCAGTTCTTC; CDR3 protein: CASRIAGGYNEQFF
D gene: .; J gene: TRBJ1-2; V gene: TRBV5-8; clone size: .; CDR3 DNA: TGTGCCAGCAGCTGGCCGGGACTGAGCTATGGCTACACCTTC; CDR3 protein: CASSWPGLSYGYTF
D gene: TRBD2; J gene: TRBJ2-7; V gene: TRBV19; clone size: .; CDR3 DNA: TGTGCCAGTAGCCAACTAGCGGGAGCTTACGAGCAGTACTTC; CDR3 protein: CASSQLAGAYEQYF
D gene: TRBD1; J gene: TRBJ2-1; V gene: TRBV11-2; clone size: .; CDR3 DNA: TGTGCCAGCAGCTTAGTGGGACAGGGGGCGAAGGACAATGAGCAGTTCTTC; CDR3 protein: CASSLVGQGAKDNEQFF
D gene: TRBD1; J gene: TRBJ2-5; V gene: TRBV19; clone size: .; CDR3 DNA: TGTGCCAGTAGCCCAGACAGGGCAAACCATGGAGAGACCCAGTACTTC; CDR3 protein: CASSPDRANHGETQYF
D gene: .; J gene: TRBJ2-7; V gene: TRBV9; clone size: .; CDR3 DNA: TGTGCCAGCAGCGTCAGCTCCGGGTACGAGCAGTACTTC; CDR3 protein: CASSVSSGYEQYF
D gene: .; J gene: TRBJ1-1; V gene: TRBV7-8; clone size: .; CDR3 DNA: TGTGCCAGCAGCTTAGGGTTTGAGGACATGAACACTGAAGCTTTCTTT; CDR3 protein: CASSLGFEDMNTEAFF
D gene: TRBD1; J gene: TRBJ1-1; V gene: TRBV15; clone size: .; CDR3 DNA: TGTGCCACCAGCAGAGAGGGACAGGGACGAGTGGCTTTCTTT; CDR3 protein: CATSREGQGRVAFF
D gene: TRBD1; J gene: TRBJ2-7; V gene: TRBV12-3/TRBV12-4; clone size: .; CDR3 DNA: TGTGCCAGAAGGGACAGACCGTACGAGCAGTACTTC; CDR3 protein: CARRDRPYEQYF
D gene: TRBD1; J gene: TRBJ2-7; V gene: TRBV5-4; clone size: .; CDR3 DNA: TGTGCCAGCAGCTTGGTGGGACAGGGCTACGAGCAGTACTTC; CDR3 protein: CASSLVGQGYEQYF
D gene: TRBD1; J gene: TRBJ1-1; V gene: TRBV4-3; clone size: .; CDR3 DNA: TGCGCCAGCAGCCAAGATCCTCCAGGGGGCCGGGGGACTGAAGCTTTCTTT; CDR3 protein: CASSQDPPGGRGTEAFF
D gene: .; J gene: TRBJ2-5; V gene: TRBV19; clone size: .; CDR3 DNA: TGTGCCAGTAGTCATGTTGATACTCGGGAGACCCAGTACTTC; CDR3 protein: CASSHVDTRETQYF
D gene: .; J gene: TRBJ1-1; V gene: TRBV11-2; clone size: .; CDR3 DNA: TGTGCCAGCAGCGTTATACAGGGCCTTGAAGCTTTCTTT; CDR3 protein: CASSVIQGLEAFF
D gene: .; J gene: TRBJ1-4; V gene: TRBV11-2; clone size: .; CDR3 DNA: TGTGCCAGCAGCCCCCCGGGGATCCCTCAAGAAAAACTGTTTTTT; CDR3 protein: CASSPPGIPQEKLFF
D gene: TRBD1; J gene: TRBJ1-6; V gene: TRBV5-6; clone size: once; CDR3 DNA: TGTGCCAGCAGCTTGGGTATGGGACAGCTTAATTCACCCCTCCACTTT; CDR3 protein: CASSLGMGQLNSPLHF
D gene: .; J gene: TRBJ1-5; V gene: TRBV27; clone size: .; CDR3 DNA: TGTGCCAGCAGTTTAGGGGGGGGAAGGCAGCCCCAGCATTTT; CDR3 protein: CASSLGGGRQPQHF
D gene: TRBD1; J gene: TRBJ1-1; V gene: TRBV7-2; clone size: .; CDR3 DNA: TGTGCCAGCAGCTGGGGGACAGCAAACACTGAAGCTTTCTTT; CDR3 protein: CASSWGTANTEAFF
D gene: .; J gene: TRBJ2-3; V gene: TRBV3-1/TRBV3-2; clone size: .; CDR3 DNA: TGTGCCAGCAGCCCGCGGGACTCCCCCACAGATACGCAGTATTTT; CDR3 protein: CASSPRDSPTDTQYF
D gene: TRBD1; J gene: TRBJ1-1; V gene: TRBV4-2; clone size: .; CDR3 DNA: TGTGCCAGCAGCCCCGTCCCGGGACAGGGGGCGGACACTGAAGCTTTCTTT; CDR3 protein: CASSPVPGQGADTEAFF
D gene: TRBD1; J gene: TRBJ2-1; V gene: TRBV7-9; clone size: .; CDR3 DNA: TGTGCCAGCAGCACCACTAGGACAGGCCGCTCCTACAATGAGCAGTTCTTC; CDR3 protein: CASSTTRTGRSYNEQFF
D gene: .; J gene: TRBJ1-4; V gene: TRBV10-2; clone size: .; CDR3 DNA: TGCGCCAGCAGTGAGATTAATGCTAATGAAAAACTGTTTTTT; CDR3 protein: CASSEINANEKLFF